Described below is a single T cell receptor (beta chain) sequence and its context. Its cognate antigen is unknown. The table came from immunoSEQ multiplex PCR; TCRdb's copy has only in-frame clones and leaves some out. Seen here are under 2.5 million clones, just under 95% observed once, and the top ten hold around 0.35%. The data belong to a study of shared clonotypes between healthy human individuals. Notes on the study in general: In the sorted subsets, rarefaction showed sequencing was incomplete despite large depth.

V lost 4 bases to trimming and J lost 4 bases; unmatched junction nucleotides: 6. CDR1 is SNHLY, CDR2 FYNNEI, per germline. The CDR3 covers 14 residues. Material for sequencing was naive CD4+ T cells from PBMCs. The subset denotes: CD45RA+ positively selected. This clonotype was obtained from a man in his late teens or twenties in good health. Some clones in this sample may be carry-over from other donors' samples. The chain has TRBV2 and TRBJ1-2, with 7 bases lining up with TRBD1. The CDR3 spells CASSGDRVAYGYTF. The CDR3, as DNA: TGTGCCAGCAGTGGCGACAGGGTGGCCTATGGCTACACCTTC. The variable domain in full, with the rest retrieved from reference TRBV2 and TRBJ1-2, is EPEVTQTPSHQVTQMGQEVILRCVPISNHLYFYWYRQILGQKVEFLVSFYNNEISEKSEIFDDQFSVERPDGSNFTLKIRSTKLEDSAMYFCASSGDRVAYGYTFGSGTRLTVV.